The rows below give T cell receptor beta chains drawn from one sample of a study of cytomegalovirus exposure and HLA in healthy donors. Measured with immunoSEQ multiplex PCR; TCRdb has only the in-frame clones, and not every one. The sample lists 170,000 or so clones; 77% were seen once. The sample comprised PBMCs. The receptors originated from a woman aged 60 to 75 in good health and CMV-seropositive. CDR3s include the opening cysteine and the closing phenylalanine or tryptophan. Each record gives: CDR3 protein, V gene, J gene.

CDR3aa: CASSQVSQENEQFF
v_gene: TRBV4-3
j_gene: TRBJ2-1

CDR3aa: CASSYGGTGSAGYTF
v_gene: TRBV6-5
j_gene: TRBJ1-2

CDR3aa: CASRQAGTDISYEQYF
v_gene: TRBV28
j_gene: TRBJ2-7

CDR3aa: CAWSVSSAGVDSNEQFF
v_gene: TRBV30
j_gene: TRBJ2-1

CDR3aa: CASSDYRGDYGYTF
v_gene: TRBV7-2
j_gene: TRBJ1-2

CDR3aa: CASSVGTGSYNEQFF
v_gene: TRBV9
j_gene: TRBJ2-1

CDR3aa: CATNREGETQYF
v_gene: TRBV2
j_gene: TRBJ2-5

CDR3aa: CAISESGQGGSYEQYF
v_gene: TRBV10-3
j_gene: TRBJ2-7

CDR3aa: CAINGGARSNTGELFF
v_gene: TRBV10-3
j_gene: TRBJ2-2

CDR3aa: CAWGRDPPNTGELFF
v_gene: TRBV30
j_gene: TRBJ2-2

CDR3aa: CASREGLGYTF
v_gene: TRBV28
j_gene: TRBJ1-2

CDR3aa: CASRDGQGANYGYTF
v_gene: TRBV6-6
j_gene: TRBJ1-2

CDR3aa: CASTESHEFHQYF
v_gene: TRBV25-1
j_gene: TRBJ2-7

CDR3aa: CASTLADRPYQPQHF
v_gene: TRBV28
j_gene: TRBJ1-5

CDR3aa: CASSITGGAYNEQFF
v_gene: TRBV7-3
j_gene: TRBJ2-1

CDR3aa: CATRGVGGSSYEQYF
v_gene: TRBV27
j_gene: TRBJ2-7